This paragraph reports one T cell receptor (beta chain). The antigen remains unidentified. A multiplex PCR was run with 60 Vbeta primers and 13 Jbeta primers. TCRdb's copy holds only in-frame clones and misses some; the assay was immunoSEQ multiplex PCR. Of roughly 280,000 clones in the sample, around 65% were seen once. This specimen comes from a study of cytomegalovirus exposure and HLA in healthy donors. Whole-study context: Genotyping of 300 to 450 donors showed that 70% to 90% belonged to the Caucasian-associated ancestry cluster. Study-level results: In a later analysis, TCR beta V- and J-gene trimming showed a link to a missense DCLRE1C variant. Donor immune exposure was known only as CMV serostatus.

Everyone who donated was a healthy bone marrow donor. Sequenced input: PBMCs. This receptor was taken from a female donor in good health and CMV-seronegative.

For the CDR3, the DNA is TGCAGCGTTGAGAGCGAGGTCTCCTACGAGCAGTACTTC. Translated, it gives CSVESEVSYEQYF. The V gene is TRBV29-1, the J gene TRBJ2-7; D not certain. The CDR3 has 13 amino acids. Trimming cost V 3 bases and J 0 bases, with 9 bases left between them. CDR1 is SQVTM and CDR2 is ANQGSEA in the germline V gene.